One and the same sample provided the 29 T cell receptor beta chains below, sequenced in a study of shared clonotypes between healthy human individuals. The table came from immunoSEQ multiplex PCR; TCRdb's copy has only in-frame clones and leaves some out. The profile shows fewer than 1.4 million clones, approximately 80% of them singletons. What was sequenced was memory CD4+ T cells from PBMCs. Indicated subset: CD45RA-negative fraction. The source is a man aged 18 to 35 in good health. Some clones in this sample may be carry-over from other donors' samples.

This clone was counted many times. This sequence joins TRBV2 and TRBJ1-1; TRBD1 matches 7 bases. This CDR3 spans 14 amino acids. Trimming took 6 bases from V and 4 from J; bases not matched to a gene: 8. The germline CDR1 and CDR2 sequences are SNHLY and FYNNEI. Written as DNA, the CDR3 is TGTGCCAGCAGCGCGCGACAGGGTCTCACTGAAGCTTTCTTT. Residues: CASSARQGLTEAFF.

The chain combines TRBV4-3 with TRBJ1-4, with D maybe TRBD1 (5 bases). Germline CDR1 is LGHNA and CDR2 is YSLEER. This CDR3 spans 14 amino acids. Trimming took 3 bases from V and 13 from J, leaving 18 bases between them. The CDR3 DNA reads as TGCGCCAGCAGCCAGTTACTCACGGGGCAGGGACTGTTTTTT. Protein product: CASSQLLTGQGLFF.

J is TRBJ1-4 and V is TRBV21-1; the DNA was not compared with TRBD1, the D call given in the table. TRBV21-1 is shown as a pseudogene. This CDR3 is built from 14 residues. The CDR3 is CARRLGQPNEKLFF. CDR3 DNA: TGTGCCAGGCGCCTGGGACAGCCTAATGAAAAACTGTTTTTT.

This chain connects TRBV15 to TRBJ2-5; the D is unclear. Germline V CDR1 and CDR2: LNHNV, YYDKDF (reference sequence). V lost 2 bases, J lost 2 bases, and 9 bases lay in between. This CDR3 comprises 14 residues. CDR3 in DNA: TGTGCCACCAGCAGACGGACGGCTCAAGAGACCCAGTACTTC. Protein product: CATSRRTAQETQYF.

The chain has TRBV28 and TRBJ1-5, with 9 nucleotides matching TRBD1. Germline loops: CDR1 MDHEN, CDR2 SYDVKM. CDR3 length: 14 residues. The J segment lost 9 bases and the V segment lost 6 bases, leaving 9 bases of the junction unmatched. The CDR3 reads CASSGDRAGLPQHF. In DNA form, the CDR3 reads TGTGCCAGCAGCGGGGACAGGGCAGGTTTGCCCCAGCATTTT.

The chain recombines TRBV28 with TRBJ2-2; 11 bases agree with TRBD2. The CDR3 is 16 amino acids. Germline V lookup: CDR1 MDHEN, CDR2 SYDVKM. V gave up 6 bases and J gave up 4 bases; unmatched junction bases: 7. CDR3 DNA: TGTGCCAGCAGGACACCTACTAGCGGGAGCACCGGGGAGCTGTTTTTT. This gives the protein CASRTPTSGSTGELFF.

The chain links TRBV18 to TRBJ2-5; the D gene is possibly TRBD1 (6 bases). Germline V gives CDR1 KGHSH, CDR2 LQKENI. This CDR3 contains 15 residues. V was shortened by 8 bases and J by 5 bases, with 21 bases between the two germline ends. The CDR3: CASAQNRDQWETQYF. The CDR3 nucleotides are TGTGCCAGCGCACAAAACAGGGATCAGTGGGAGACCCAGTACTTC.

This clone was counted at least ten times. CDR3 amino acids: CASSPGFNQPQHF. The CDR3 DNA is TGTGCCAGCAGCCCCGGGTTCAATCAGCCCCAGCATTTT. The V gene is TRBV11-2, the J gene TRBJ1-5; D remains unclear. Germline V gene lookup returns CDR1 SGHAT and CDR2 FQNNGV. V was trimmed by 5 bases and J by 3 bases, leaving 8 bases between them. The CDR3 length is 13 residues.

This clone appeared once. This chain joins TRBV10-2 and TRBJ2-5; D not resolved. With 2 bases removed from V and 3 bases from J, the gap between germline ends came to 10 bases. CDR1 and CDR2 (germline): WSHSY, SAAADI. The CDR3 covers 14 residues. CDR3 sequence (DNA): TGCGCCAGCAGTGAGACAACGGGCGAAGAGACCCAGTACTTC. Translating gives CASSETTGEETQYF.

The chain has TRBV28 and TRBJ2-2; 7 bases map to TRBD1. V lost 6 bases and J lost 4; bases outside the gene matches: 8. The germline V gene has CDR1 MDHEN and CDR2 SYDVKM. The CDR3 extends over 15 amino acids. This CDR3 reads CASRSPTGATGELFF. Here the CDR3 DNA reads TGTGCCAGCAGATCTCCTACAGGGGCCACCGGGGAGCTGTTTTTT.

The chain uses TRBV11-3 and TRBJ2-1, with D tentatively TRBD1 or TRBD2 (6 bases each). The CDR3 is 15 amino acids. Germline loops: CDR1 SGHNT, CDR2 YENEEA. Trimming took off 5 bases at V and 7 bases at J, with 18 bases between the two ends. The CDR3 sequence is CASSRRSQGTNEQFF. The CDR3 nucleotides are TGTGCCAGCAGCCGTCGGTCGCAGGGGACTAATGAGCAGTTCTTC. Based on the CDR3 plus reference TRBV11-3 and TRBJ2-1, the full variable domain is EAGVVQSPRYKIIEKKQPVAFWCNPISGHNTLYWYLQNLGQGPELLIRYENEEAVDDSQLPKDRFSAERLKGVDSTLKIQPAELGDSAVYLCASSRRSQGTNEQFFGPGTRLTVL.

This clone occurred once. The chain carries TRBV9 and TRBJ2-7; 7 bases fit TRBD2. Germline V CDR1 and CDR2: SGDLS, YYNGEE. The CDR3 has 15 residues. Trimming removed 1 base from V and 1 base from J; junction bases left unmatched: 5. This CDR3 reads CASSVYSGPSYEQYF. The DNA for the CDR3 is TGTGCCAGCAGCGTATATAGCGGGCCGTCCTACGAGCAGTACTTC.

This clone was recorded once. In DNA, the CDR3 is TGTGCCAGCAGATGGACAGGGAGTGTAGATACGCAGTATTTT. This sequence encodes CASRWTGSVDTQYF. The V and J genes are TRBV28 and TRBJ2-3, with 8 nucleotides matching TRBD1. J gave up 5 bases and V 6 bases, and 7 bases lay outside the gene matches. The CDR3 is 14 amino acids. CDR1 and CDR2 (germline): MDHEN, SYDVKM.

The rearrangement links TRBV7-2 to TRBJ2-5, with D uncertain. V was cut by 5 bases and J by 5 bases, with 9 bases left in between. Germline V lookup: CDR1 SGHTA, CDR2 FQGNSA. There are 12 residues in the CDR3. The CDR3 is CASSAIRETQYF. The CDR3 bases are TGTGCCAGCAGCGCAATTAGGGAGACCCAGTACTTC.

The chain is built from TRBV7-2 and TRBJ2-7, with 9 bases aligning to TRBD2. The germline CDR1 and CDR2 sequences are SGHTA and FQGNSA. The CDR3 loop spans 14 amino acids. V was pared by 2 bases and J by 4 bases, with 3 bases of the junction left unmatched. The CDR3 sequence is CASSLLAGPYEQYF. CDR3 DNA: TGTGCCAGCAGCTTACTAGCGGGACCATACGAGCAGTACTTC.

In regard to this clone: A read error may be the cause here, since a much bigger clone is one base away. The gene calls are TRBV7-9 and TRBJ2-7; D remains ambiguous. This CDR3 is 14 amino acids long. Germline CDR1 SEHNR, CDR2 FQNEAQ (reference sequence). The CDR3 bases are TGTGCCAGCAGCTTGCCAGGCGATACCTACAAGCAGTACTTC. The encoded protein is CASSLPGDTYKQYF.

This chain joins TRBV5-1 and TRBJ1-1; D possibly corresponds to TRBD1 (5 bases). V lost 2 bases and J lost 0, with 11 bases in between. This CDR3 comprises 15 residues. Germline-derived CDR1 and CDR2 are SGHRS and YFSETQ. CDR3 nucleotide sequence: TGCGCCAGCAGCTTTGGACAAAGAATGAACACTGAAGCTTTCTTT. Its translation is CASSFGQRMNTEAFF. Looking up the rest from reference TRBV5-1 and TRBJ1-1 gives the full variable domain: KAGVTQTPRYLIKTRGQQVTLSCSPISGHRSVSWYQQTPGQGLQFLFEYFSETQRNKGNFPGRFSGRQFSNSRSEMNVSTLELGDSALYLCASSFGQRMNTEAFFGQGTRLTVV.

The genes are TRBV18 and TRBJ1-2; TRBD1 might be the D (5 bases). This CDR3 has 15 amino acids. Per the germline V gene, CDR1 is KGHSH and CDR2 is LQKENI. With 0 bases removed from V and 7 bases from J, the gap between germline ends came to 15 bases. CDR3 DNA: TGTGCCAGCTCACCACCGAGCAGGGATTATTTTGGCTACACCTTC. Protein: CASSPPSRDYFGYTF. The whole variable domain, filled in from reference TRBV18 and TRBJ1-2, reads NAGVMQNPRHLVRRRGQEARLRCSPMKGHSHVYWYRQLPEEGLKFMVYLQKENIIDESGMPKERFSAEFPKEGPSILRIQQVVRGDSAAYFCASSPPSRDYFGYTFGSGTRLTVV.

The V gene is TRBV5-5, the J gene TRBJ2-7; D not resolved. There are 17 residues in the CDR3. Germline V gives CDR1 SGHKS, CDR2 YYEKEE (reference sequence). The V end was cut by 2 bases, the J end by 4 bases, with 22 bases between. CDR3 loop: CASSFEAPRYPRYEQYF. The CDR3 DNA follows: TGTGCCAGCAGCTTCGAGGCGCCGCGCTACCCGCGATACGAGCAGTACTTC.

This clone was detected only a few times. The chain's CDR3 is CARPGQNTGELFF. The CDR3 DNA follows: TGCGCCCGTCCGGGACAGAACACCGGGGAGCTGTTTTTT. V gene TRBV5-1 combines with J gene TRBJ2-2, with a tentative D call TRBD1 (6 bases). V was clipped by 10 bases and J by 1 base, with 11 bases between them. The CDR3 contains 13 residues. Germline CDR1 SGHRS, CDR2 YFSETQ. Filled out from reference TRBV5-1 and TRBJ2-2, the complete variable domain reads KAGVTQTPRYLIKTRGQQVTLSCSPISGHRSVSWYQQTPGQGLQFLFEYFSETQRNKGNFPGRFSGRQFSNSRSEMNVSTLELGDSALYLCARPGQNTGELFFGEGSRLTVL.

The V gene is TRBV4-1, the J gene TRBJ2-1; no firm D call. Germline CDR1 MGHRA, CDR2 YSYEKL. CDR3 length: 14 amino acids. Trimming took 0 bases from V and 2 from J, leaving 5 bases between them. The CDR3 bases are TGCGCCAGCAGCCAAGATCGGACCTACAATGAGCAGTTCTTC. It is translated as CASSQDRTYNEQFF.

Note on this clone: At one end the junction does not follow the germline gene, possibly because of a read error. Other DNA sequences from this sample encode an identical CDR3 as well. The chain links TRBV2 to TRBJ1-4; no reliable D call. This CDR3 has 15 residues. From germline, CDR1 is SNHLY and CDR2 FYNNEI. The CDR3 nucleotides are TGTGCCAGCAGTGGGCTGGGGATGCATCATGAGAAACTGTTTTTT. It specifies CASSGLGMHHEKLFF. Full variable domain (outside the CDR3, taken from reference TRBV2 and TRBJ1-4): EPEVTQTPSHQVTQMGQEVILRCVPISNHLYFYWYRQILGQKVEFLVSFYNNEISEKSEIFDDQFSVERPDGSNFTLKIRSTKLEDSAMYFCASSGLGMHHEKLFFGSGTQLSVL.

This clone was observed at least ten times. This rearrangement joins TRBV7-8 to TRBJ2-1; 10 bases are shared with TRBD2. Germline-derived CDR1 and CDR2 are SGHVS and FQNEAQ. The CDR3 consists of 14 residues. J lost 7 bases, V lost 2 bases, and 2 bases had no gene match. The CDR3 DNA is TGTGCCAGCAGCTTATCTAGCGGGAGAAATGAGCAGTTCTTC. This gives the protein CASSLSSGRNEQFF. Using reference TRBV7-8 and TRBJ2-1 for the parts outside the CDR3, the full variable domain is GAGVSQSPRYKVAKRGQDVALRCDPISGHVSLFWYQQALGQGPEFLTYFQNEAQLDKSGLPSDRFFAERPEGSVSTLKIQRTQQEDSAVYLCASSLSSGRNEQFFGPGTRLTVL.

The chain carries TRBV6-1 and TRBJ2-7; D assignment may be TRBD1 or TRBD2 (5 bases each). The CDR3 extends over 14 amino acids. V lost 5 bases and J 2 bases, leaving 13 bases between the germline ends. Germline V CDR1 and CDR2: MNHNS, SASEGT. For the CDR3, the DNA is TGTGCCAGCAGTCCTAGGGACCGTCCCTACGAGCAGTACTTC. It yields the protein CASSPRDRPYEQYF.

V usage is TRBV19 and J usage is TRBJ2-1, with TRBD1 matching 7 bases. CDR1 and CDR2 from the germline V gene are LNHDA and SQIVND (reference sequence). This CDR3 has 15 amino acids. V lost 3 bases and J lost 2; bases outside the gene matches: 4. In DNA, the CDR3 is TGTGCCAGTAGTATCGAAGGGGGCACCTACAATGAGCAGTTCTTC. It specifies CASSIEGGTYNEQFF.

This chain links TRBV10-1 with TRBJ2-1; D uncertain. The V gene lost 6 bases and the J gene lost 3 bases, with 18 bases spanning the gap. Germline CDR1 reads WNHNN; CDR2 reads SYGVQD (reference sequence). This CDR3 is 16 amino acids long. The CDR3 DNA reads as TGCGCCAGCAGCCCGAACAGCTTCCCTAACTACAATGAGCAGTTCTTC. This encodes CASSPNSFPNYNEQFF.

CDR3: CASSLTRDGYQPQHF. The CDR3 bases are TGCGCCAGCAGCCTTACTCGGGACGGATATCAGCCCCAGCATTTT. V gene TRBV4-3 combines with J gene TRBJ1-5, with D possibly matching TRBD1 (5 bases). Trimming cost V 4 bases and J 5 bases, with 15 bases left between them. Germline values: CDR1 LGHNA, CDR2 YSLEER. CDR3 size: 15 residues.

The chain carries TRBV4-1 and TRBJ1-1; 9 bases agree with TRBD1. V gave up 4 bases and J gave up 5 bases; unmatched junction bases: 11. Germline V lookup: CDR1 MGHRA, CDR2 YSYEKL. The CDR3 has 16 residues. CDR3 region: CASSLGRLTGGTEAFF. The CDR3 region has the DNA TGCGCCAGCAGCCTGGGAAGGTTGACAGGGGGTACTGAAGCTTTCTTT.

J is TRBJ1-2 and V is TRBV11-2; D possibly corresponds to TRBD1 (6 bases). The CDR3 contains 13 residues. The germline CDR1 and CDR2 sequences are SGHAT and FQNNGV. Trimming took off 5 bases at V and 4 bases at J, with 11 bases between the two ends. The CDR3 here is CASSLGTTYGYTF. In DNA form, the CDR3 reads TGTGCCAGCAGCCTTGGGACAACCTATGGCTACACCTTC. Full variable domain (missing parts from reference TRBV11-2 and TRBJ1-2): EAGVAQSPRYKIIEKRQSVAFWCNPISGHATLYWYQQILGQGPKLLIQFQNNGVVDDSQLPKDRFSAERLKGVDSTLKIQPAKLEDSAVYLCASSLGTTYGYTFGSGTRLTVV.